The sequence of this TCR beta chain was determined in a study of blood T cell repertoires in COVID-19. The overall study: Whether acute or convalescent, the COVID-19 samples came from the United States, Italy and Spain.

The CDR3 covers 14 residues. The V gene's germline CDR1 is SGHAT and CDR2 FQNNGV. Trimming removed 5 bases from V and 4 bases from J; junction bases left unmatched: 7. Repertoires were generated with immunoSEQ multiplex PCR, while TCRdb's copy carries only in-frame clones and drops some. The sample shows hundreds of thousands of clones, around 86% of them seen only once. The sample taken for sequencing was peripheral blood. V usage is TRBV11-2 and J usage is TRBJ2-5, with 7 bases aligning to TRBD2. This TCR derives from a woman in her 30s with active or convalescent COVID-19. The CDR3 bases are TGTGCCAGCAGCCCTCTGGGACTACTAGAGACCCAGTACTTC. It codes for CASSPLGLLETQYF.